The 20 T cell receptor beta chains in this list originate from one sample, sequenced in a study of T-cell memory formation after mild COVID-19. TCRdb ran MiXCR on the 5' RACE reads and lists one entry per CDR3 protein. The table records about 350,000 distinct CDR3 sequences, roughly an eighth of them present only once. The specimen was PBMCs or a T cell subset sorted from them (not recorded which). The receptors come from a man aged 18 to 30 who had mild COVID-19 (a few samples of this study predate the infection). Cell type and time point are not known.

This clonotype was seen a few times. The rearrangement uses TRBV2 and TRBJ2-5; D gene unclear. This CDR3 is built from 12 residues. CDR1 is SNHLY, CDR2 FYNNEI, per germline. Deletions cut 7 bases from V and 5 bases from J, with 11 bases between. CDR3 bases: TGTGCCAGCAAGGGCGAGGCGGAGACCCAGTACTTC. It specifies CASKGEAETQYF.

This clonotype was seen repeatedly, ten times or more. V usage is TRBV5-1 and J usage is TRBJ2-5; 7 bases agree with TRBD2. This CDR3 is 17 amino acids long. CDR1 is SGHRS, CDR2 YFSETQ, per germline. Trimming cost V 2 bases and J 0 bases; bases outside gene matches: 10. The DNA for the CDR3 is TGCGCCAGCAGCTTTGACGGGGGGACCTCGTACCAAGAGACCCAGTACTTC. Its protein product is CASSFDGGTSYQETQYF.

In its sample, this clonotype was seen a few times. The V gene is TRBV28, the J gene TRBJ2-1; D is possibly TRBD2 (6 bases). V lost 7 bases to trimming and J lost 6 bases, with 19 bases between them. CDR1 is MDHEN and CDR2 is SYDVKM in the germline V gene. The CDR3 consists of 15 residues. For the CDR3, the DNA is TGTGCCAGCACCCTTTTGTCGGGGGTGAGCAATGAGCAGTTCTTC. It encodes CASTLLSGVSNEQFF.

This clonotype was detected ten times or more. The chain couples TRBV4-1 to TRBJ2-2; D ambiguous. From germline, CDR1 is MGHRA and CDR2 YSYEKL. Trimming shortened V by 8 bases and J by 3 bases, and 4 bases separated the two germline ends. The CDR3 has 11 residues. For the CDR3, the DNA is TGCGCCAGCGAGGACACCGGGGAGCTGTTTTTT. Protein product: CASEDTGELFF.

This clonotype has more than one count but fewer than ten. This chain connects TRBV19 to TRBJ2-1; TRBD2 aligns across 9 bases. The length of the CDR3 is 13 residues. CDR1 is LNHDA, CDR2 SQIVND, per germline (reference sequence). V was clipped by 9 bases and J by 10 bases; unmatched bases: 10. CDR3 DNA: TGTGCCAGCCGAGCGGGGGGCCGAGAAGAGCAGTTCTTC. This codes for CASRAGGREEQFF.

This clonotype appeared a few times. The CDR3 is CASRRTEDTNQPQHF. In DNA, the CDR3 is TGTGCCAGCAGACGGACCGAGGACACCAATCAGCCCCAGCATTTT. J is TRBJ1-5 and V is TRBV6-5; the D gene is possibly TRBD1 (5 bases). V dropped 6 bases and J dropped 3 bases, with 15 bases sitting between them. This CDR3 is built from 15 residues. Germline CDR1 is MNHEY and CDR2 is SVGAGI.

The V call is TRBV29-1, the J call TRBJ2-1; D not certain. There are 12 residues in the CDR3. CDR1 and CDR2 from the germline V gene are SQVTM and ANQGSEA. Deletions cut 5 bases from V and 3 bases from J, with 8 bases between. CDR3 sequence reads: CSVLTDYNEQFF. DNA of the CDR3: TGCAGCGTTCTTACAGACTACAATGAGCAGTTCTTC.

In this sample, this clonotype turned up a few times. This chain joins TRBV20-1 and TRBJ1-6, with D possibly TRBD1 on 5 matching bases. Trimming removed 2 bases at V and 5 bases at J, with 10 bases between. The CDR3 is 14 residues long. Germline loops: CDR1 DFQATT, CDR2 SNEGSKA (reference sequence). The DNA for the CDR3 is TGCAGTGCTAGAACCGGGGGGGATAATTCACCCCTCCACTTT. Its protein is CSARTGGDNSPLHF.

This clonotype was seen repeatedly, ten times or more. The gene calls are TRBV18 and TRBJ2-2; possibly TRBD2 for D (5 bases). Trimming removed 8 bases from V and 4 bases from J, with 17 bases in between. The CDR3 has 15 residues. Germline V CDR1 and CDR2: KGHSH, LQKENI. The CDR3 loop is CASPGPGRSTGELFF. As DNA, the CDR3 is TGTGCCAGCCCGGGCCCGGGAAGATCCACCGGGGAGCTGTTTTTT.

This clonotype has a handful of counts. The gene calls are TRBV10-3 and TRBJ2-2; TRBD1 agrees at 12 bases. Germline lookup yields CDR1 ENHRY and CDR2 SYGVKD. With V trimmed by 10 bases and J by 5 bases, 5 bases remained unmatched. The CDR3 is made up of 14 amino acids. CDR3 in amino acids: CASGTGGFTGELFF. The CDR3 coding sequence is TGTGCCAGCGGGACAGGGGGCTTTACCGGGGAGCTGTTTTTT.

This clonotype was detected a few times. The chain uses TRBV15 and TRBJ1-1; D gene uncertain. This CDR3 comprises 13 residues. Per the germline V gene, CDR1 is LNHNV and CDR2 is YYDKDF (reference sequence). V lost 2 bases and J 2 bases, leaving 6 bases between the germline ends. CDR3 residues: CATSRQVNTEAFF. DNA for the CDR3: TGTGCCACCAGCAGACAGGTAAACACTGAAGCTTTCTTT.

The rearrangement uses TRBV6-6 and TRBJ1-5; unclear D gene. Germline loops: CDR1 MNHNY, CDR2 SVGAGI (reference sequence). The CDR3 is 16 amino acids. Deletions cut 4 bases from V and 2 bases from J, with 15 bases between. CDR3 residues: CASSSPVMGGNQPQHF. DNA for the CDR3: TGTGCCAGCAGTTCCCCCGTCATGGGAGGCAATCAGCCCCAGCATTTT.

This clonotype was seen many times. The genes are TRBV7-9 and TRBJ2-7; possibly TRBD2 for D (6 bases). Germline V gives CDR1 SEHNR, CDR2 FQNEAQ (reference sequence). V was pared by 1 base and J by 9 bases, with 13 bases between. The CDR3 sequence is 13 residues long. CDR3 DNA: TGTGCCAGCAGCTTAGAGACCCCCGGGGGGCAGTACGTC. Its translation: CASSLETPGGQYV.

J is TRBJ1-1 and V is TRBV30; a possible D gene is TRBD1 (6 bases). Germline CDR1 GTSNPN, CDR2 SVGIG (reference sequence). The CDR3 runs to 15 residues. Trimming took 4 bases from V and 1 from J, leaving 16 bases between them. CDR3 sequence (DNA): TGTGCCTGGACCATTGAACAGGGCTGGAACACTGAAGCTTTCTTT. The encoded protein is CAWTIEQGWNTEAFF.

Many counts were recorded for this clonotype. The rearrangement uses TRBV7-9 and TRBJ2-5; 8 positions match TRBD2. Germline V CDR1 and CDR2: SEHNR, FQNEAQ (reference sequence). The CDR3 length is 13 residues. Germline trimming cut 5 bases from V and 4 bases from J; bases unmatched to any gene: 3. For the CDR3, the DNA is TGTGCCAGCAGCCCTCGGGAGGGAGAGACCCAGTACTTC. It is translated as CASSPREGETQYF.

This chain links TRBV11-2 with TRBJ2-5; D not certain. CDR3 length: 14 amino acids. Trimming removed 6 bases from V and 5 bases from J, with 16 bases in between. The germline CDR1 and CDR2 sequences are SGHAT and FQNNGV. Here the CDR3 reads CASSSQGNIETQYF. The CDR3 DNA reads TGTGCCAGCAGTAGTCAAGGGAACATCGAGACCCAGTACTTC.

The chain links TRBV7-2 to TRBJ2-1; TRBD2 matches 9 bases. The CDR3 extends over 15 amino acids. V trimming: 5 bases; J trimming: 3 bases; junction bases outside the gene matches: 5. Germline CDR1 SGHTA, CDR2 FQGNSA. In DNA, the CDR3 is TGTGCCAGCAGCCAGAGCGGGGGGTACTACAATGAGCAGTTCTTC. Amino acid sequence: CASSQSGGYYNEQFF.

This chain uses TRBV27 with TRBJ1-6, with TRBD1 matching 8 bases. The J segment lost 10 bases and the V segment lost 6 bases, leaving 8 bases of the junction unmatched. Germline V gene lookup returns CDR1 MNHEY and CDR2 SMNVEV (reference sequence). This CDR3 has 14 residues. This CDR3 is CASSRGQGGSPLHF. The CDR3 bases are TGTGCCAGCAGCCGAGGACAGGGCGGATCACCCCTCCACTTT.

Only a few counts were recorded for this clonotype. The chain has TRBV10-3 and TRBJ2-7; TRBD1 matches at 9 bases. Trimming at V came to 6 bases and at J to 5 bases, leaving 5 bases not matched to a gene. Germline V lookup: CDR1 ENHRY, CDR2 SYGVKD. The CDR3 length is 13 residues. The CDR3 DNA sequence: TGTGCCATCAGGGGTACAGGGGGCAACGAGCAGTACGTC. Residues: CAIRGTGGNEQYV.

The table lists this clonotype with many counts. The gene calls are TRBV7-2 and TRBJ1-5; TRBD1 matches 9 bases. CDR3 length: 15 residues. V lost 1 base, J lost 9 bases, and 7 bases stayed unmatched. Germline V gives CDR1 SGHTA, CDR2 FQGNSA. CDR3 DNA sequence: TGTGCCAGCAGCTTAGAAGGGACAGGGCGTCGGCCCCAGCATTTT. It yields the protein CASSLEGTGRRPQHF.